Shown below are 3 T cell receptor beta chains from a single sample sequenced in a study of T cell changes during pregnancy in multiple sclerosis. The repertoire was sequenced with immunoSEQ multiplex PCR; TCRdb's copy has only in-frame clones and lacks some. The sample records tens of thousands of clones, 92% being singletons. Material: peripheral blood, obtained after pregnancy. These receptors all come from a female donor with multiple sclerosis, enrolled in a pregnancy study.

The gene calls are TRBV9 and TRBJ2-3; 7 bases are a match to TRBD2. CDR3 length: 15 amino acids. Germline V gene data show CDR1 as SGDLS and CDR2 as YYNGEE. V was clipped by 0 bases and J by 6 bases; unmatched bases: 7. CDR3 bases: TGTGCCAGCAGCGTAGGGGGCGGGGGAGGTGATACGCAGTATTTT. Its translation: CASSVGGGGGDTQYF.

The V call is TRBV6-1, the J call TRBJ1-5, with D hard to call. The ends were cut back, 6 bases at V and 0 bases at J, with 6 bases in the middle. Germline CDR1 is MNHNS and CDR2 is SASEGT. The CDR3 is 13 residues long. As DNA, the CDR3 is TGTGCCAGCAGAACAGATAGCAATCAGCCCCAGCATTTT. Its protein product is CASRTDSNQPQHF.

This sequence joins TRBV20-1 and TRBJ1-3, with D unresolved. Germline V CDR1 and CDR2: DFQATT, SNEGSKA (reference sequence). V was pared by 5 bases and J by 3 bases, with 5 bases between. The length of the CDR3 is 11 residues. The CDR3 nucleotides are TGCAGTGCTTACTTTGGAAACACCATATATTTT. As protein: CSAYFGNTIYF.